These 29 T cell receptor beta chains share one sample of origin, sequenced in a study of patients and donors after allogeneic stem cell transplantation. One entry per CDR3 protein results from TCRdb running MiXCR on the RT-PCR reads. This sample has 25,000 to 30,000 distinct CDR3 sequences, with roughly 8% found just once. What was sequenced was blood, either unsorted or a sorted T cell fraction (not recorded which). The receptors were gathered from a human donor who was either an allogeneic HSCT recipient or a stem cell or donor lymphocyte infusion donor (not recorded which). It is not recorded whose cells these are; they may come from a transplant donor.

This clonotype was counted ten times or more. V is TRBV20-1 and J is TRBJ1-6; D is unresolved. The CDR3 sequence is 12 residues long. Between the trimmed V and J ends, which lost 0 bases and 10 bases, there was a span of 7 bases. CDR1 and CDR2 (germline): DFQATT, SNEGSKA (reference sequence). The CDR3 spells CSARDPTSPLHF. As DNA, the CDR3 is TGCAGTGCTAGAGATCCGACCTCACCCCTCCACTTT.

This clonotype came up a few times. V is TRBV12-3 or TRBV12-4 and J is TRBJ1-2; possible D gene TRBD1, 5 bases. The CDR3 is 17 residues long. V was pared by 4 bases and J by 2 bases, with 20 bases between. The CDR3 here is CASSSRHVGWGNYGYTF. CDR3 nucleotides: TGTGCCAGCAGTTCCCGACATGTTGGGTGGGGGAACTATGGCTACACCTTC.

This clonotype has at least ten counts. The genes are TRBV7-7 and TRBJ2-5, with D perhaps TRBD1 (5 bases). Trimming shortened V by 5 bases and J by 5 bases, and 9 bases separated the two germline ends. This CDR3 has 12 residues. Germline CDR1 reads SSHAT; CDR2 reads FNYEAQ (reference sequence). CDR3 sequence reads: CASSPNRETQYF. Here the CDR3 DNA reads TGTGCCAGCAGCCCTAACAGGGAGACCCAGTACTTC.

The table lists this clonotype with many counts. V gene TRBV11-2 combines with J gene TRBJ2-5, with 10 bases matching TRBD2. Germline V lookup: CDR1 SGHAT, CDR2 FQNNGV. Trimming cost V 1 base and J 7 bases; bases outside gene matches: 21. The CDR3 extends over 20 amino acids. CDR3: CASSLVASGSDLLNNGTQYF. CDR3 DNA sequence: TGTGCCAGCAGCTTAGTTGCTAGCGGGAGCGACCTGTTGAACAATGGGACCCAGTACTTC.

V usage is TRBV6-5 and J usage is TRBJ1-4; D gene ambiguous. Germline V gene data show CDR1 as MNHEY and CDR2 as SVGAGI. CDR3 length: 15 residues. The germline V and J ends were trimmed by 2 bases and 7 bases, with 14 bases remaining between them. The DNA of the CDR3 is TGTGCCAGCAGTTACGTGTTCGGGTATGGTGAAAAACTGTTTTTT. Translated, it gives CASSYVFGYGEKLFF.

This clonotype was observed a handful of times. V is TRBV12-3 or TRBV12-4 and J is TRBJ2-1, with no clear D. The germline V and J ends were trimmed by 7 bases and 9 bases, with 16 bases remaining between them. This CDR3 region has 13 residues. CDR3 sequence reads: CASNMGKFGEQFF. Written as DNA, the CDR3 is TGTGCCAGCAACATGGGGAAATTCGGTGAGCAGTTCTTC.

The chain recombines TRBV5-1 with TRBJ2-3; 9 positions match TRBD2. The J segment lost 5 bases and the V segment lost 6 bases, leaving 13 bases of the junction unmatched. The germline gives CDR1 SGHRS, CDR2 YFSETQ. The CDR3 length is 16 residues. The chain's CDR3 is CASTSGAGGPGDTQYF. The CDR3 DNA reads as TGCGCCAGCACCTCAGGGGCGGGAGGGCCGGGAGATACGCAGTATTTT.

This clonotype showed up many times. The chain carries TRBV3-1 and TRBJ2-7; D ambiguous. V was clipped by 3 bases and J by 1 base, with 7 bases between them. CDR1 LGHDT and CDR2 YNNKEL come from the germline V gene (reference sequence). The CDR3 is 13 amino acids. The CDR3 region has the DNA TGTGCCAGCAGCCATGGACGTTCCTACGAGCAGTACTTC. Residues: CASSHGRSYEQYF.

The sample holds many counts of this clonotype. This chain joins TRBV9 and TRBJ2-3; either TRBD1 or TRBD2 may fit D (5 bases each). Germline-derived CDR1 and CDR2 are SGDLS and YYNGEE. This CDR3 has 15 residues. Trimming cost V 2 bases and J 2 bases, with 12 bases left between them. The CDR3 DNA reads TGTGCCAGCAGCGTTTCCGGGACCCTCACAGATACGCAGTATTTT. Translating it yields CASSVSGTLTDTQYF.

The table lists this clonotype with many counts. The chain links TRBV29-1 to TRBJ1-3; no firm D call. The CDR3 runs to 12 residues. Trimming pared 0 bases from V and 4 bases from J, leaving 4 bases between. Germline CDR1 and CDR2: SQVTM and ANQGSEA. The chain's CDR3 is CSVEDVGNTIYF. The CDR3 nucleotides are TGCAGCGTTGAAGATGTCGGAAACACCATATATTTT.

J is TRBJ1-5 and V is TRBV7-8; D is uncertain. The CDR3 is 12 amino acids. Germline lookup yields CDR1 SGHVS and CDR2 FQNEAQ. Trimming left V 4 bases short and J 6 bases short, with 7 bases between. The CDR3 DNA follows: TGTGCCAGCAGCTCCCCGGGTCAGCCCCAGCATTTT. Its protein product is CASSSPGQPQHF.

V and J are TRBV9 and TRBJ2-7; 8 positions agree with TRBD1. The trim removed 2 bases at V and 5 bases at J, leaving 9 bases unmatched. Germline V gene data show CDR1 as SGDLS and CDR2 as YYNGEE. CDR3 length equals 15 residues. CDR3 sequence (DNA): TGTGCCAGCAGCGTGTGGACAGGGCCCCCGGACGAGCAGTACTTC. Residues: CASSVWTGPPDEQYF.

CDR3 residues: CASSPWTGDPEAFF. CDR3 nucleotide sequence: TGTGCCAGCTCACCCTGGACAGGGGACCCTGAAGCTTTCTTT. The chain carries TRBV18 and TRBJ1-1; 9 positions agree with TRBD1. CDR3 length equals 14 residues. Germline CDR1 reads KGHSH; CDR2 reads LQKENI. J lost 6 bases, V lost 3 bases, and 5 bases had no gene match. The full variable domain, rest sourced from reference TRBV18 and TRBJ1-1, is NAGVMQNPRHLVRRRGQEARLRCSPMKGHSHVYWYRQLPEEGLKFMVYLQKENIIDESGMPKERFSAEFPKEGPSILRIQQVVRGDSAAYFCASSPWTGDPEAFFGQGTRLTVV.

The sample holds many counts of this clonotype. This chain connects TRBV20-1 to TRBJ1-1; 8 nucleotides match TRBD1. V was clipped by 7 bases and J by 3 bases; unmatched bases: 19. This CDR3 is built from 17 residues. The germline CDR1 and CDR2 sequences are DFQATT and SNEGSKA (reference sequence). CDR3: CSVESRGQGGGHTEAFF. DNA for the CDR3: TGCAGTGTAGAGTCCCGCGGACAGGGAGGAGGACACACTGAAGCTTTCTTT.

This clonotype was counted ten times or more. The chain carries TRBV3-1 and TRBJ2-1; the D is unclear. Germline CDR1 LGHDT, CDR2 YNNKEL (reference sequence). The CDR3 is 13 amino acids. V was clipped by 0 bases and J by 6 bases, with 6 bases between them. The CDR3 sequence is CASSQDRFNEQFF. The CDR3, as DNA: TGTGCCAGCAGCCAAGATAGGTTCAATGAGCAGTTCTTC.

A few counts support this clonotype. A single base separates this from a much larger clone, so it may be a read error. This rearrangement joins TRBV3-1 to TRBJ2-5; no reliable D call. The CDR3 extends over 12 amino acids. Germline CDR1 and CDR2: LGHDT and YNNKEL (reference sequence). CDR3 DNA sequence: TGTGCCCGCAGCTCTTGGGGAGAGACCCAGTACTTC. Translation gives CARSSWGETQYF.

The chain carries TRBV19 and TRBJ1-1; 7 positions match TRBD1. The trim removed 9 bases at V and 6 bases at J, leaving 16 bases unmatched. The germline gives CDR1 LNHDA, CDR2 SQIVND (reference sequence). The CDR3 covers 15 residues. CDR3 nucleotide sequence: TGTGCCAGCAACTTTGCCACAGGGGTGGGTGCTGAAGCTTTCTTT. Translation gives CASNFATGVGAEAFF.

This clonotype was counted many times. J is TRBJ2-3 and V is TRBV13; 8 bases are a match to TRBD2. V dropped 5 bases and J dropped 5; count of bases not matched to a gene: 9. This CDR3 has 15 residues. Germline lookup yields CDR1 PRHDT and CDR2 FYEKMQ (reference sequence). The CDR3 region is CASSAPGLGVDTQYF. As DNA, the CDR3 is TGTGCCAGCAGCGCACCGGGACTAGGGGTAGATACGCAGTATTTT.

CDR3 sequence reads: CSAPRGPDTEAFF. In nucleotides, the CDR3 is TGCAGTGCTCCCCGGGGCCCGGACACTGAAGCTTTCTTT. This chain uses TRBV20-1 with TRBJ1-1, with D perhaps TRBD1 (5 bases). Germline lookup yields CDR1 DFQATT and CDR2 SNEGSKA (reference sequence). The CDR3 is 13 amino acids. V gave up 5 bases and J gave up 3 bases, with 13 bases separating them.

In its sample, this clonotype was seen a few times. The genes are TRBV7-9 and TRBJ1-1; D is unclear. CDR3 length equals 15 residues. Looked up from germline, CDR1 is SEHNR and CDR2 is FQNEAQ (reference sequence). V lost 7 bases to trimming and J lost 2 bases, with 17 bases between them. CDR3 region: CASTLKNQINTEAFF. The CDR3 nucleotides read TGTGCCAGCACCTTGAAGAATCAGATTAACACTGAAGCTTTCTTT.

The V call is TRBV4-1, the J call TRBJ2-4, with D perhaps matching TRBD1 or TRBD2 (5 bases each). Looked up from germline, CDR1 is MGHRA and CDR2 is YSYEKL. V lost 3 bases and J 9 bases, leaving 15 bases between the germline ends. The CDR3 runs 14 residues. CDR3 in amino acids: CASSQGPLEVIQYF. CDR3 DNA sequence: TGCGCCAGCAGCCAGGGGCCCCTGGAGGTCATTCAGTACTTC.

The chain employs TRBV6-1 and TRBJ2-3; D unclear. With 8 bases removed from V and 2 bases from J, the gap between germline ends came to 11 bases. Germline CDR1 MNHNS, CDR2 SASEGT. The CDR3 has 13 residues. The CDR3 sequence is CASFDGDTDTQYF. The CDR3 bases are TGTGCCAGCTTCGATGGGGACACAGATACGCAGTATTTT.

The CDR3: CASSLSGQGANTEAFF. The DNA of the CDR3 is TGTGCCAGCAGCTTGTCAGGACAGGGGGCGAACACTGAAGCTTTCTTT. The rearrangement joins TRBV5-4 to TRBJ1-1; 11 bases line up with TRBD1. The CDR3 has 16 amino acids. Germline trimming cut 1 base from V and 1 base from J; bases unmatched to any gene: 3. The germline CDR1 and CDR2 sequences are SGHNT and YYREEE (reference sequence).

This chain links TRBV5-1 with TRBJ1-1, with D possibly being TRBD1 (5 bases). V was clipped by 0 bases and J by 3 bases, with 9 bases between them. Germline V CDR1 and CDR2: SGHRS, YFSETQ. This CDR3 is 14 amino acids long. The CDR3 nucleotides read TGCGCCAGCAGCTTGGGCGGGGGGTACACTGAAGCTTTCTTT. Translation gives CASSLGGGYTEAFF.

This clonotype was detected only a few times. The CDR3 loop reads CASSLETGTGIPYGYTF. CDR3 DNA sequence: TGTGCCAGCAGTTTAGAAACGGGGACAGGGATCCCCTATGGCTACACCTTC. J is TRBJ1-2 and V is TRBV28, with 9 bases fitting TRBD1. V shed 2 bases and J 4 bases; nucleotides not matched to a gene: 11. In germline, CDR1 is MDHEN, CDR2 SYDVKM. The CDR3 is 17 residues long.

This clonotype was seen ten or more times. The J gene is TRBJ2-7, the V gene TRBV7-6; possibly TRBD1 for D (5 bases). Trimming removed 5 bases at V and 0 bases at J, with 14 bases between. Per germline, CDR1 SGHVS and CDR2 FNYEAQ. The CDR3 totals 15 residues. In DNA, the CDR3 is TGTGCCAGCAGCCCTATTACAGGCCTCTCCTACGAGCAGTACTTC. It is translated as CASSPITGLSYEQYF.

This clonotype was recorded a few times. This chain joins TRBV20-1 and TRBJ2-2; TRBD2 agrees at 8 bases. V shed 3 bases and J 4 bases; nucleotides not matched to a gene: 7. The CDR3 has 15 amino acids. The germline CDR1 and CDR2 sequences are DFQATT and SNEGSKA (reference sequence). The CDR3: CSASPLAGPTGELFF. CDR3 coding DNA: TGCAGTGCTAGCCCCCTAGCGGGTCCCACCGGGGAGCTGTTTTTT.

The chain carries TRBV2 and TRBJ2-7; 10 bases match TRBD2. Losses at the gene ends were 8 bases for V and 7 bases for J; bases not matched to a gene: 11. CDR1 SNHLY and CDR2 FYNNEI come from the germline V gene. The CDR3 sequence is 14 residues long. The CDR3 DNA reads TGTGCCAGCGAGACTAGCGGGCCAGGGAGGGAGCAGTACTTC. This gives the protein CASETSGPGREQYF.

This clonotype was picked up many times. V is TRBV5-1 and J is TRBJ1-2; D remains ambiguous. CDR3 size: 20 residues. Germline V lookup: CDR1 SGHRS, CDR2 YFSETQ. The V and J ends lost 3 bases and 2 bases respectively, with 29 bases between them. The CDR3 reads CASSSTVRVGRRVGNYGYTF. The CDR3 nucleotides read TGCGCCAGCAGCTCCACCGTTCGGGTTGGGCGTAGGGTCGGGAACTATGGCTACACCTTC.